This T cell receptor (beta chain) was captured by sequencing in a study of T cell responses to AZD1222 COVID-19 vaccine. Sequenced by immunoSEQ multiplex PCR; TCRdb stores in-frame clones only, minus some. The sample has tens of thousands of clones, 60% to 85% seen once; the top ten hold around 50%. The CDR3 runs to 16 residues. Germline-derived CDR1 and CDR2 are LGHDT and YNNKEL (reference sequence). V was pared by 9 bases and J by 0 bases, with 10 bases of the junction left unmatched. The chain is built from TRBV3-1 (or the pseudogene TRBV3-2) and TRBJ1-4; 7 nucleotides match TRBD1. The sequence derives from an adult who received the AZD1222 COVID-19 vaccine. The sequenced sample was peripheral blood, obtained 28 days after the second AZD1222 dose. The CDR3 region has the DNA TGTGCCAGACCGGGACAGCCCAACTCAACTAATGAAAAACTGTTTTTT. Translated, it gives CARPGQPNSTNEKLFF.